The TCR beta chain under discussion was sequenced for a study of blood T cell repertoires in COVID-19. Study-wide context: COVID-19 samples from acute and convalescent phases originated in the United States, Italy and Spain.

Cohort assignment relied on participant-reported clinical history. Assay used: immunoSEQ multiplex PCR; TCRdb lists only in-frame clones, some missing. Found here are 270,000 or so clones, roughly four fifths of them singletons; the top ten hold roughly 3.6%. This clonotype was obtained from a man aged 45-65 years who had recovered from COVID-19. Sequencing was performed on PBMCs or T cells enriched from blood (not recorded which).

CDR3 sequence (DNA): TGTGCCAGCAGTGAATACGGGGTTGGCACTGAAGCTTTCTTT. Translation: CASSEYGVGTEAFF. The chain joins TRBV25-1 to TRBJ1-1; D gene ambiguous. There are 14 residues in the CDR3. CDR1 MGHDK and CDR2 SYGVNS come from the germline V gene. The V and J ends lost 0 bases and 4 bases respectively, with 9 bases between them.